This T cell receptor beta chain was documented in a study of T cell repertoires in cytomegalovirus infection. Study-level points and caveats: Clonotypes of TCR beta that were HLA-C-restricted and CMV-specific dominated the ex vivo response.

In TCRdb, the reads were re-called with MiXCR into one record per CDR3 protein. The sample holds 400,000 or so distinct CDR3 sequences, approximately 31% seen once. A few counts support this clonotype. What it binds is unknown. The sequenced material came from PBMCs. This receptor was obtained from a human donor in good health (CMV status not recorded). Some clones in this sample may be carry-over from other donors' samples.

This CDR3 reads CASSGNGGAHETQYF. The DNA for the CDR3 is TGTGCCAGCAGCGGGAACGGGGGGGCACATGAGACCCAGTACTTC. The chain joins TRBV7-2 to TRBJ2-5, with 8 bases fitting TRBD2. Germline V CDR1 and CDR2: SGHTA, FQGNSA. J lost 5 bases, V lost 5 bases, and 10 bases had no gene match. The CDR3 is 15 amino acids.